A single sample gave rise to the 32 T cell receptor beta chains below, sequenced in a study of blood T cell repertoires in COVID-19. Sequencing used immunoSEQ multiplex PCR; TCRdb keeps in-frame clones, though not all of them. The data contain roughly 250,000 clones, roughly 86% of them singletons. The sample comprised PBMCs or T cells enriched from blood (not recorded which). The origin of the receptors is a woman in her twenties or thirties with acute COVID-19.

This clone came up a few times. V usage is TRBV5-1 and J usage is TRBJ1-6; the D gene is possibly TRBD1 (5 bases). V was shortened by 0 bases and J by 0 bases, with 10 bases between the two germline ends. Germline CDR1 and CDR2: SGHRS and YFSETQ. CDR3 length: 17 residues. CDR3 loop: CASSLGQGSSYNSPLHF. CDR3 coding DNA: TGCGCCAGCAGCTTGGGGCAGGGAAGCTCCTATAATTCACCCCTCCACTTT.

V gene TRBV3-1 (or the pseudogene TRBV3-2) combines with J gene TRBJ1-2, with D possibly TRBD1 on 6 matching bases. Trimming removed 2 bases from V and 8 bases from J, with 15 bases in between. Germline V gives CDR1 LGHDT, CDR2 YNNKEL (reference sequence). This CDR3 has 14 residues. The CDR3 DNA follows: TGTGCCAGCAGCCAACTACAGGGTCCGGAAGGCTACACCTTC. It is translated as CASSQLQGPEGYTF.

The J gene is TRBJ2-7, the V gene TRBV18, with D perhaps matching TRBD1 (5 bases). The germline CDR1 and CDR2 sequences are KGHSH and LQKENI. Trimming removed 0 bases from V and 6 bases from J, with 18 bases in between. The CDR3 is made up of 16 amino acids. CDR3 sequence (DNA): TGTGCCAGCTCACCACCAAAGTCGGCCAGGGTCTCCGAGCAGTACTTC. Amino acid sequence: CASSPPKSARVSEQYF.

This chain joins TRBV5-1 and TRBJ1-4; D is perhaps TRBD1 (6 bases). Germline assignment: CDR1 SGHRS and CDR2 YFSETQ. V gave up 4 bases and J gave up 7 bases, with 11 bases separating them. The CDR3 totals 13 residues. CDR3 loop: CASSPDSSEKLFF. Here the CDR3 DNA reads TGCGCCAGCAGCCCGGACAGCAGTGAAAAACTGTTTTTT.

This chain joins TRBV7-2 and TRBJ2-3, with 12 bases that match TRBD2. Germline CDR1 reads SGHTA; CDR2 reads FQGNSA. V dropped 2 bases and J dropped 3; count of bases not matched to a gene: 6. This CDR3 contains 17 residues. CDR3 nucleotide sequence: TGTGCCAGCAGCTTAAGGCTAGCGGGGGGGCGGACAGATACGCAGTATTTT. The encoded protein is CASSLRLAGGRTDTQYF.

This chain uses TRBV4-1 with TRBJ1-1; D is unresolved. V lost 1 base and J lost 4, with 7 bases in between. This CDR3 has 13 amino acids. From germline, CDR1 is MGHRA and CDR2 YSYEKL. CDR3: CASSQVRGTEAFF. The DNA of the CDR3 is TGCGCCAGCAGCCAAGTACGGGGCACTGAAGCTTTCTTT.

The genes are TRBV6-2 or TRBV6-3 and TRBJ1-2; D uncertain. V shed 4 bases and J shed 3 bases, with 18 bases lying between them. The CDR3 runs 16 residues. The V gene's germline CDR1 is MNHEY and CDR2 SVGEGT. CDR3 sequence (DNA): TGTGCCAGCAGTTCCTCAGGACTCCGAATTGACTATGGCTACACCTTC. Amino acids: CASSSSGLRIDYGYTF.

The sample holds one count of this clone. CDR3 residues: CASSSGGDTDTQYF. In nucleotides, the CDR3 is TGCGCCAGCAGTTCGGGGGGGGACACAGATACGCAGTATTTT. J is TRBJ2-3 and V is TRBV10-2, with 8 nucleotides matching TRBD2. Trimming at V came to 5 bases and at J to 2 bases, leaving 3 bases not matched to a gene. Looked up from germline, CDR1 is WSHSY and CDR2 is SAAADI. This CDR3 is 14 amino acids long.

The chain joins TRBV4-1 to TRBJ1-3; unclear D gene. V was shortened by 4 bases and J by 3 bases, with 13 bases between the two germline ends. Germline V gene data show CDR1 as MGHRA and CDR2 as YSYEKL. The length of the CDR3 is 15 residues. CDR3 nucleotides: TGCGCCAGCAGCCCGACGGAGGGTCTTGGAAACACCATATATTTT. Translation gives CASSPTEGLGNTIYF.

The CDR3 loop reads CASVAGGVGETQYF. The DNA of the CDR3 is TGTGCTAGTGTTGCCGGAGGGGTTGGGGAGACCCAGTACTTC. V is TRBV12-5 and J is TRBJ2-5; D possibly corresponds to TRBD2 (6 bases). The germline V and J ends were trimmed by 7 bases and 5 bases, with 17 bases remaining between them. CDR1 and CDR2 from the germline V gene are LGHNT and FRNRAP. CDR3 length equals 14 residues.

In DNA, the CDR3 is TGTGCCAGCAGCCAAGACGCGAATTCACCCCTCCACTTT. Translation: CASSQDANSPLHF. J is TRBJ1-6 and V is TRBV14; D not certain. Germline V gene lookup returns CDR1 SGHDN and CDR2 FVKESK. This CDR3 is 13 amino acids long. Trimming cost V 0 bases and J 7 bases, with 4 bases left between them.

The chain links TRBV27 to TRBJ2-7; 12 positions match TRBD1. Germline values: CDR1 MNHEY, CDR2 SMNVEV (reference sequence). This CDR3 spans 15 amino acids. The J segment lost 3 bases and the V segment lost 3 bases, leaving 3 bases of the junction unmatched. In nucleotides, the CDR3 is TGTGCCAGCAGTTTGGGACAGGGGGCGAACTACGAGCAGTACTTC. Amino acids: CASSLGQGANYEQYF.

The gene calls are TRBV6-1 and TRBJ1-5; perhaps TRBD1 as D (5 bases). The CDR3 length is 16 residues. Per germline, CDR1 MNHNS and CDR2 SASEGT. V gave up 0 bases and J gave up 0 bases, with 9 bases separating them. The CDR3 is CASSEAADISNQPQHF. CDR3 nucleotides: TGTGCCAGCAGTGAAGCCGCGGACATTAGCAATCAGCCCCAGCATTTT.

The rearrangement uses TRBV7-2 and TRBJ1-2, with TRBD1 identical over 7 bases. The junction had 7 bases not matched to a gene; V was cut back by 1 base and J by 5 bases. This CDR3 has 15 residues. The germline V gene encodes CDR1 SGHTA and CDR2 FQGNSA. The CDR3 protein is CASSLVSTGRYGYTF. The CDR3 coding sequence is TGTGCCAGCAGCTTAGTATCGACAGGGAGGTATGGCTACACCTTC.

V is TRBV2 and J is TRBJ1-3; no clear D. Germline CDR1 reads SNHLY; CDR2 reads FYNNEI. The CDR3 runs to 13 residues. V was shortened by 6 bases and J by 0 bases, with 6 bases between the two germline ends. The CDR3 DNA is TGTGCCAGCAGCAGAACCTCTGGAAACACCATATATTTT. This encodes CASSRTSGNTIYF.

The genes are TRBV11-3 and TRBJ2-2, with D tentatively TRBD1 (5 bases). V gave up 3 bases and J gave up 6 bases, with 11 bases separating them. CDR3 length equals 14 residues. Germline CDR1 and CDR2: SGHNT and YENEEA. CDR3 sequence reads: CASSLSGYAGELFF. DNA of the CDR3: TGTGCCAGCAGCTTGTCAGGGTACGCCGGGGAGCTGTTTTTT.

This clone was picked up a small number of times. The chain joins TRBV3-1 (or the pseudogene TRBV3-2) to TRBJ2-2; tentatively, D is TRBD2 (6 bases). The CDR3 has 15 residues. Trimming removed 4 bases from V and 6 bases from J, with 15 bases in between. CDR1 and CDR2 (germline): LGHDT, YNNKEL (reference sequence). CDR3 residues: CASSPYGGRAGELFF. The CDR3 DNA follows: TGTGCCAGCAGCCCTTACGGGGGTAGGGCCGGGGAGCTGTTTTTT.

This chain uses TRBV27 with TRBJ2-7, with 7 bases matching TRBD1. V shed 6 bases and J 3 bases; nucleotides not matched to a gene: 11. Germline V CDR1 and CDR2: MNHEY, SMNVEV (reference sequence). The CDR3 totals 15 residues. CDR3 nucleotide sequence: TGTGCCAGCAGACCCGCGTACAGGGGTAGCTACGAGCAGTACTTC. Translating gives CASRPAYRGSYEQYF.

There are a few counts of this clone. The rearrangement joins TRBV12-3 or TRBV12-4 to TRBJ1-5; D is unresolved. This CDR3 is built from 13 residues. V was trimmed by 4 bases and J by 4 bases, leaving 8 bases between them. CDR3 in DNA: TGTGCCAGCAGTTCCTCGGTTAATCAGCCCCAGCATTTT. Translation: CASSSSVNQPQHF.

V usage is TRBV30 and J usage is TRBJ1-4; TRBD1 matches 8 bases. After removal of 8 bases from V and 8 bases from J, the junction contained 7 bases not matched to a gene. This CDR3 comprises 12 residues. CDR1 is GTSNPN, CDR2 SVGIG, per germline (reference sequence). The CDR3 DNA sequence: TGTGCCCGAGACAGGGGAGGGGAAAAACTGTTTTTT. It yields the protein CARDRGGEKLFF.

J is TRBJ2-2 and V is TRBV3-1 (or the pseudogene TRBV3-2), with D possibly matching TRBD2 (6 bases). CDR1 LGHDT and CDR2 YNNKEL come from the germline V gene (reference sequence). V was shortened by 2 bases and J by 6 bases, with 7 bases between the two germline ends. The CDR3 runs 13 residues. The CDR3 region has the DNA TGTGCCAGCAGCCAATCTAGCGCCGGGGAGCTGTTTTTT. Protein: CASSQSSAGELFF.

The rearrangement joins TRBV12-5 to TRBJ1-5; D is ambiguous. Deletions cut 0 bases from V and 9 bases from J, with 21 bases between. CDR3 length: 17 residues. Germline V lookup: CDR1 LGHNT, CDR2 FRNRAP. The CDR3 nucleotides read TGTGCTAGTGGTTTGGTACGTGGAGGAATCACCTCGGGGCCCCAGCATTTT. Amino acids: CASGLVRGGITSGPQHF.

This clone was counted between two and nine times. The chain carries TRBV20-1 and TRBJ1-1; D remains ambiguous. Deletions cut 3 bases from V and 3 bases from J, with 5 bases between. This CDR3 region has 11 residues. The germline CDR1 and CDR2 sequences are DFQATT and SNEGSKA (reference sequence). The DNA for the CDR3 is TGCAGTGCTAGCCCATACACTGAAGCTTTCTTT. Translating gives CSASPYTEAFF.

The CDR3 here is CAWSVPGQMNTEAFF. The CDR3 DNA follows: TGTGCCTGGAGTGTACCTGGACAGATGAACACTGAAGCTTTCTTT. The chain combines TRBV30 with TRBJ1-1, with D perhaps matching TRBD1 (6 bases). V lost 0 bases, J lost 0 bases, and 11 bases lay in between. Germline V gene sequence: CDR1 GTSNPN, CDR2 SVGIG (reference sequence). There are 15 residues in the CDR3.

V and J are TRBV16 and TRBJ1-5; possibly TRBD1 for D (5 bases). Trimming cost V 4 bases and J 4 bases, with 11 bases left between them. Germline V gene lookup returns CDR1 KGHSY and CDR2 FQNENV. The length of the CDR3 is 14 residues. The DNA of the CDR3 is TGTGCCAGCAGCCGAAGGACACTGAATCAGCCCCAGCATTTT. Translation: CASSRRTLNQPQHF.

The genes are TRBV19 and TRBJ1-6; 9 nucleotides line up with TRBD1. Trimming cost V 4 bases and J 9 bases; bases outside gene matches: 7. The CDR3 length is 15 residues. CDR1 and CDR2 (germline): LNHDA, SQIVND (reference sequence). DNA of the CDR3: TGTGCCAGTAGTAAGACCGGGACAGGGACTTCACCCCTCCACTTT. Residues: CASSKTGTGTSPLHF.

V is TRBV6-1 and J is TRBJ1-2; a possible D gene is TRBD1 (5 bases). V lost 3 bases to trimming and J lost 4 bases, with 9 bases between them. Germline V lookup: CDR1 MNHNS, CDR2 SASEGT. The CDR3 covers 13 residues. The CDR3 DNA reads as TGTGCCAGCAGTGATGAGGGACTCTATGGCTACACCTTC. Its translation: CASSDEGLYGYTF.

As concerns this clone: Because the CDR3's place on the DNA is in doubt, the DNA is left out and the CDR3 is given as listed by TCRdb. The chain combines TRBV27 with TRBJ1-2. The CDR3 is 13 residues long, counting both termini. The germline V gene has CDR1 MNHEY and CDR2 SMNVEV (reference sequence). CDR3: CASSSSANYGYTF.

V and J are TRBV12-3 or TRBV12-4 and TRBJ2-7; D might be TRBD2 (5 bases). The CDR3 sequence is 12 residues long. Trimming removed 5 bases from V and 4 bases from J, with 9 bases in between. The CDR3 is CASSPSGYEQYF. The CDR3 DNA reads TGTGCCAGCAGTCCTTCGGGATACGAGCAGTACTTC.

The J gene is TRBJ2-7, the V gene TRBV5-4; weak D call: TRBD2 (5 bases). V shed 0 bases and J shed 5 bases, with 15 bases lying between them. From germline, CDR1 is SGHNT and CDR2 YYREEE (reference sequence). The CDR3 is made up of 15 amino acids. CDR3 coding DNA: TGTGCCAGCAGCTTGGTGGACTCTACTCTCGACGAGCAGTACTTC. Translated, it gives CASSLVDSTLDEQYF.

The rearrangement links TRBV4-3 to TRBJ2-2, with TRBD2 as a possible D gene (5 bases). The CDR3 is 15 amino acids. Between the trimmed V and J ends, which lost 1 base and 4 bases, there was a span of 10 bases. CDR1 is LGHNA and CDR2 is YSLEER in the germline V gene. CDR3 sequence: CASSQAITSTGELFF. The CDR3 DNA reads TGCGCCAGCAGCCAAGCCATTACTAGCACCGGGGAGCTGTTTTTT.

The rearrangement uses TRBV6-5 and TRBJ2-3, with a possible D match to TRBD2 (6 bases). V shed 8 bases and J shed 3 bases, with 9 bases lying between them. CDR1 is MNHEY, CDR2 SVGAGI, per germline. This CDR3 is built from 12 residues. DNA for the CDR3: TGTGCCAGCGGGACTGAGACAGATACGCAGTATTTT. Amino acid sequence: CASGTETDTQYF.